This T cell receptor (beta chain) was found in a study of patients and donors after allogeneic stem cell transplantation. J gave up 1 base and V 7 bases, and 3 bases lay outside the gene matches. Germline values: CDR1 SGHRS, CDR2 YFSETQ. The CDR3 spans 13 residues. MiXCR, run by TCRdb on the RT-PCR reads, gives a single entry per CDR3 protein. The repertoire consists of 150,000 to 250,000 distinct CDR3 sequences, with around 41% occurring once and the leading ten covering 33%. The clonotype originates from a human donor who was either an allogeneic HSCT recipient or a stem cell or donor lymphocyte infusion donor (not recorded which). It is not recorded whose cells these are; they may come from a transplant donor. V is TRBV5-1 and J is TRBJ2-3, with 7 bases lining up with TRBD2. Sequencing was done on a sample of blood, either unsorted or a sorted T cell fraction (not recorded which). The CDR3 DNA follows: TGCGCCAGCGGCGCGGGGGGCACAGATACGCAGTATTTT. This encodes CASGAGGTDTQYF.